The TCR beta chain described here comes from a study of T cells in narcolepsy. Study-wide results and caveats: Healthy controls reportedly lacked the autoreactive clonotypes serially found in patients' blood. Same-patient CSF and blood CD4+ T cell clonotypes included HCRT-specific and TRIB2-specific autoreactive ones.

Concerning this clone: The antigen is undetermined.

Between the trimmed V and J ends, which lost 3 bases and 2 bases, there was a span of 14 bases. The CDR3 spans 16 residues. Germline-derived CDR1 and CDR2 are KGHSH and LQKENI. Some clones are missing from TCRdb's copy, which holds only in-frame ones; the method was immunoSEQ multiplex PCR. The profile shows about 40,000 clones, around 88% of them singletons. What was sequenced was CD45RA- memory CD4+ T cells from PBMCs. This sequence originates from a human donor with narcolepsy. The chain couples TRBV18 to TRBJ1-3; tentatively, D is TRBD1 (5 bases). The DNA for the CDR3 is TGTGCCAGCTCACCTCCCGGGGCCAAGACTGGAAACACCATATATTTT. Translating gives CASSPPGAKTGNTIYF.